A selection of T cell receptor beta chains follows, all from one sample in a study of blood T cell repertoires in COVID-19. Measured with immunoSEQ multiplex PCR; TCRdb has only the in-frame clones, and not every one. The sample lists approximately 150,000 clones, more than 75% occurring once. The sequenced sample was peripheral blood. The origin of the receptors is a human donor in a cohort sampled during active COVID-19. CDR3s include the opening cysteine and the closing phenylalanine or tryptophan. The D gene is left open where the match is weak. Clone size is stated in some rows and not others, as once, few, many or a class when expanded.

j_call	d_call	v_call	clone_size	cdr3_aa	cdr3_nt
TRBJ2-3	TRBD2	TRBV10-2	-	CASSGGTSGGTDTQYF	TGCGCCAGCAGTGGGGGGACTAGCGGGGGCACAGATACGCAGTATTTT
TRBJ2-1	TRBD2	TRBV5-1	-	CASSLYGTSGGYGSYNEQFF	TGCGCCAGCAGCTTGTACGGCACTAGCGGGGGTTACGGCTCCTACAATGAGCAGTTCTTC
TRBJ2-1	TRBD1	TRBV15	-	CATSRDLGDRYNEQFF	TGTGCCACCAGCAGAGATTTAGGGGACAGGTACAATGAGCAGTTCTTC
TRBJ2-5	-	TRBV2	once	CASSGGNPKETQYF	TGTGCCAGCAGCGGTGGTAATCCTAAAGAGACCCAGTACTTC
TRBJ1-4	TRBD1	TRBV19	few	CASSWGQGAEKLFF	TGTGCCAGTAGTTGGGGACAGGGGGCTGAAAAACTGTTTTTT
TRBJ2-3	TRBD2	TRBV19	-	CASRSGLAGDTQYF	TGTGCCAGTAGGTCGGGACTAGCGGGTGATACGCAGTATTTT
TRBJ2-5	-	TRBV2	-	CASTNRRTMEETQYF	TGTGCCAGCACAAACCGGCGGACTATGGAGGAGACCCAGTACTTC
TRBJ1-2	-	TRBV3-1/TRBV3-2	-	CASSLQHDRVPSYGYTF	TGTGCCAGCAGCCTGCAACATGACCGGGTTCCGAGTTATGGCTACACCTTC
TRBJ2-3	TRBD2	TRBV27	-	CASSSVGTSLFTDTQYF	TGTGCCAGCAGTTCCGTCGGGACTAGCCTATTCACAGATACGCAGTATTTT
TRBJ2-7	TRBD1	TRBV28	once	CASSTPSGRQGANSYEQYF	TGTGCCAGCAGTACCCCTTCAGGAAGACAGGGGGCGAACTCCTACGAGCAGTACTTC
TRBJ2-3	-	TRBV30	-	CAWSVGGATDTQYF	TGTGCCTGGAGTGTAGGGGGAGCCACAGATACGCAGTATTTT
TRBJ1-2	-	TRBV21-1	-	CASSKGTRANYGYTF	TGTGCCAGCAGCAAAGGGACCAGGGCGAACTATGGCTACACCTTC
TRBJ2-1	TRBD2	TRBV7-8	-	CASSFRSGGSSYNEQFF	TGTGCCAGCAGCTTCAGGAGTGGCGGGAGCTCCTACAATGAGCAGTTCTTC
TRBJ1-6	-	TRBV6-4	-	CARSGEGNLASPLHF	TGTGCCAGGTCCGGGGAGGGTAATCTGGCTTCACCCCTCCACTTT
TRBJ1-6	-	TRBV5-6	-	CASGKGVSAYNSPLHF	TGTGCCAGCGGAAAGGGGGTTAGCGCCTATAATTCACCCCTCCACTTT
TRBJ2-1	TRBD2	TRBV7-2	-	CASSFSGTSHYNEQFF	TGTGCCAGCAGCTTCTCCGGGACTAGTCACTACAATGAGCAGTTCTTC
TRBJ2-7	TRBD2	TRBV5-1	few	CASSLVASGGAEQYF	TGCGCCAGCAGCTTGGTGGCTAGCGGGGGGGCCGAGCAGTACTTC
TRBJ1-5	-	TRBV10-3	-	CAISDGGSDNQPQHF	TGTGCCATCAGTGATGGGGGGTCGGACAATCAGCCCCAGCATTTT